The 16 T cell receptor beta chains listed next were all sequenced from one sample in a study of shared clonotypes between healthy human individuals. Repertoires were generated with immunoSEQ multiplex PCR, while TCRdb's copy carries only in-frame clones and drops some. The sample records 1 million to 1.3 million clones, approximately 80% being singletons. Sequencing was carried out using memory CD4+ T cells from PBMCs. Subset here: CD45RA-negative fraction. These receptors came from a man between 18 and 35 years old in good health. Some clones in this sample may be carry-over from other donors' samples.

In DNA form, the CDR3 reads TGTGCCATCAGTGAGTCACGGACAGCTAGTGGTGGGGCTTTCTTT. Translating gives CAISESRTASGGAFF. The V call is TRBV10-3, the J call TRBJ1-1; possibly TRBD1 for D (6 bases). V was pared by 0 bases and J by 11 bases, with 19 bases between. The CDR3 sequence is 15 residues long. Germline V gives CDR1 ENHRY, CDR2 SYGVKD.

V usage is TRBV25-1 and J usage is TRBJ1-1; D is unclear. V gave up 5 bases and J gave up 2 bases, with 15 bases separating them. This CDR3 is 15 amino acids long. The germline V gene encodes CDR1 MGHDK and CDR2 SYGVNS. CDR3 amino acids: CASSPLGRVNTEAFF. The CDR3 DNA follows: TGTGCCAGCAGTCCTCTAGGAAGGGTTAACACTGAAGCTTTCTTT.

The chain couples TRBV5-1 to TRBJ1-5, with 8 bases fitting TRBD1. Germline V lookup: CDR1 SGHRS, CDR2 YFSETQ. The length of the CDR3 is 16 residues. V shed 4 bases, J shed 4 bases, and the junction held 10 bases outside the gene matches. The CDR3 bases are TGCGCCAGCAGCCCGGGAGGCACAGGGGGTAATCAGCCCCAGCATTTT. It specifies CASSPGGTGGNQPQHF. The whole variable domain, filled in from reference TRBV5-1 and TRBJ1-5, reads KAGVTQTPRYLIKTRGQQVTLSCSPISGHRSVSWYQQTPGQGLQFLFEYFSETQRNKGNFPGRFSGRQFSNSRSEMNVSTLELGDSALYLCASSPGGTGGNQPQHFGDGTRLSIL.

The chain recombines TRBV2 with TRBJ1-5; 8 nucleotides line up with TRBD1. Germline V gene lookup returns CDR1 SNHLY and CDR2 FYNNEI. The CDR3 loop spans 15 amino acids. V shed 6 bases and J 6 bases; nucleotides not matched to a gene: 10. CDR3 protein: CASRAPGTGAQPQHF. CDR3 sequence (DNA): TGTGCCAGCAGGGCCCCCGGGACAGGAGCTCAGCCCCAGCATTTT.

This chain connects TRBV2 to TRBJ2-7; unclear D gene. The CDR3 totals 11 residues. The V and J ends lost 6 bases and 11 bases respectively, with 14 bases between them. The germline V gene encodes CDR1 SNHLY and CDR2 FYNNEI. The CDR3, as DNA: TGTGCCAGCAGCCGCGGACGGGTGGAGTACTTC. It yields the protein CASSRGRVEYF.

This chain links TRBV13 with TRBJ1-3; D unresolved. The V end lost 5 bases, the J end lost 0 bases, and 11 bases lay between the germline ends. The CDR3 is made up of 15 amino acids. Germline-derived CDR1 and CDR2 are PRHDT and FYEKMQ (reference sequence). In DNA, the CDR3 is TGTGCCAGCAGCGCCAACGTCGGCTCTGGAAACACCATATATTTT. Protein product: CASSANVGSGNTIYF.

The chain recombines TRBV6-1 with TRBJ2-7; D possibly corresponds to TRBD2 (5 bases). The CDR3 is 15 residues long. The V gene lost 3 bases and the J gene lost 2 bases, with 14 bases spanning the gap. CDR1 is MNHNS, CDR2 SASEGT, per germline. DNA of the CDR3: TGTGCCAGCAGTGAGGCCAGGCTCGGGGCCTACGAGCAGTACTTC. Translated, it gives CASSEARLGAYEQYF.

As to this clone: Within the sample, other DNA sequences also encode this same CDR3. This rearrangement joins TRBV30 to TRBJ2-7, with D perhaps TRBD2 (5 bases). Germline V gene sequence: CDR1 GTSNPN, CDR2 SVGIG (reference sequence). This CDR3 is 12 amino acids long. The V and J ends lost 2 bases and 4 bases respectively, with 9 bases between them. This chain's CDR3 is CAWSPTGYEQYF. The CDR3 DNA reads TGTGCCTGGAGTCCTACGGGGTACGAGCAGTACTTC.

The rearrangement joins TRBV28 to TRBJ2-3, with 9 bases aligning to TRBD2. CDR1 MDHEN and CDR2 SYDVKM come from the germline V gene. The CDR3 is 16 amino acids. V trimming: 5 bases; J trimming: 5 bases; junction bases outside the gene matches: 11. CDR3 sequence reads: CASSPAAGGQVDTQYF. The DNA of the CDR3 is TGTGCCAGCAGTCCCGCGGCGGGAGGGCAAGTAGATACGCAGTATTTT.

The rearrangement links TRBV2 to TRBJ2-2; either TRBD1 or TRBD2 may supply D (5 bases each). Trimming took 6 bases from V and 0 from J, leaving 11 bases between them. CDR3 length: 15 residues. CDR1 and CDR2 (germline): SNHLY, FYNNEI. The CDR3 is CASRRGVTNTGELFF. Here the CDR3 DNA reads TGTGCCAGCAGGAGGGGAGTAACGAACACCGGGGAGCTGTTTTTT. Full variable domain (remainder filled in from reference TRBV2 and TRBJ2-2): EPEVTQTPSHQVTQMGQEVILRCVPISNHLYFYWYRQILGQKVEFLVSFYNNEISEKSEIFDDQFSVERPDGSNFTLKIRSTKLEDSAMYFCASRRGVTNTGELFFGEGSRLTVL.

The CDR3, as DNA: TGTGCCAGCAGTGCGCTATATGGCTACACCTTC. Translating gives CASSALYGYTF. V is TRBV6-1 and J is TRBJ1-2; D gene ambiguous. The CDR3 has 11 residues. With 4 bases removed from V and 5 bases from J, the gap between germline ends came to 5 bases. Germline V gene sequence: CDR1 MNHNS, CDR2 SASEGT.

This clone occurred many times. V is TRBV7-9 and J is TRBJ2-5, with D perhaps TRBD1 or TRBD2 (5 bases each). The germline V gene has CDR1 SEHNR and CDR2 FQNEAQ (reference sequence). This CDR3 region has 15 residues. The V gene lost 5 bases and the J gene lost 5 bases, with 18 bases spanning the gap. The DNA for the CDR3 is TGTGCCAGCAGCCAGACGTCTTGGGACGGGGAGACCCAGTACTTC. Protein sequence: CASSQTSWDGETQYF.

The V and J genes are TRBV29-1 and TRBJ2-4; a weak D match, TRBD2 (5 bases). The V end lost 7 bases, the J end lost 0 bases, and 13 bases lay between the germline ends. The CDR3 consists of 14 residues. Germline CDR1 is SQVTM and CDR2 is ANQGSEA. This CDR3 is CSAVAGLAKNIQYF. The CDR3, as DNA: TGCAGCGCCGTCGCGGGTCTAGCCAAAAACATTCAGTACTTC.

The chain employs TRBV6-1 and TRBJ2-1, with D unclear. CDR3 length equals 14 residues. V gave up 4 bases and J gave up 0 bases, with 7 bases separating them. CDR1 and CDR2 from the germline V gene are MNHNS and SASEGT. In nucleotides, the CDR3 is TGTGCCAGCAGTGGACTTCTCTCCTACAATGAGCAGTTCTTC. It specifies CASSGLLSYNEQFF.

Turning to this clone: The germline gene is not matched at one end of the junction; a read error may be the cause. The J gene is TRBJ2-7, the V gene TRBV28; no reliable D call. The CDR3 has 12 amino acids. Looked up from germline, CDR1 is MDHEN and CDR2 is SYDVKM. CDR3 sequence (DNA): TGCGCCAGCGAAACGGGTACCTACGAGCAGTACTTC. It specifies CASETGTYEQYF. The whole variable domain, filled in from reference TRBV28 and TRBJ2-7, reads DVKVTQSSRYLVKRTGEKVFLECVQDMDHENMFWYRQDPGLGLRLIYFSYDVKMKEKGDIPEGYSVSREKKERFSLILESASTNQTSMYLCASETGTYEQYFGPGTRLTVT.

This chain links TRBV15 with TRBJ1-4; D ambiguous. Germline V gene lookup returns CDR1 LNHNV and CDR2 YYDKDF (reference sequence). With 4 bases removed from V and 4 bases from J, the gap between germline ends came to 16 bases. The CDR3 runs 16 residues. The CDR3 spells CATSTNSRRGNEKLFF. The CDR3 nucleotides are TGTGCCACCAGCACCAATTCCAGGCGGGGTAATGAAAAACTGTTTTTT.